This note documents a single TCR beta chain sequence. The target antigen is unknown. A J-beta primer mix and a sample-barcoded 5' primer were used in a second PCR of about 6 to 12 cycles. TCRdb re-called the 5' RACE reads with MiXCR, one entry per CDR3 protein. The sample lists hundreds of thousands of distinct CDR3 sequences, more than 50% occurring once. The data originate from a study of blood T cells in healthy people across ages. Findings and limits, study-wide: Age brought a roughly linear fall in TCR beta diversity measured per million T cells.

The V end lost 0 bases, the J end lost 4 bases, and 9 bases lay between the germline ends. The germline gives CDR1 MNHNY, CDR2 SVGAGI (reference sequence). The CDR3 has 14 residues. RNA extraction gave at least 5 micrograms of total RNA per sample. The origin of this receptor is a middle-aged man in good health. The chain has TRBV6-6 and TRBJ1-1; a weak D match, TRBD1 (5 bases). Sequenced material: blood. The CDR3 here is CASSYSTGGTEAFF. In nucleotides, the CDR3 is TGTGCCAGCAGTTACTCTACGGGGGGCACTGAAGCTTTCTTT.